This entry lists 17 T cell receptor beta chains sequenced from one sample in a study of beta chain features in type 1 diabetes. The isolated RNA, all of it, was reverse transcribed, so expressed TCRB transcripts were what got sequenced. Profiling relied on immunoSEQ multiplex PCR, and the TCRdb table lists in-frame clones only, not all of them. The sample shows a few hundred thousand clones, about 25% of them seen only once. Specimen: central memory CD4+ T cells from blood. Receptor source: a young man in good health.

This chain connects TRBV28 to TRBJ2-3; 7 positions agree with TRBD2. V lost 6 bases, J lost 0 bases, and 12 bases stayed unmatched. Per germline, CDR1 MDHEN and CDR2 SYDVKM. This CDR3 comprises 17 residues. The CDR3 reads CASSFPGTITSTDTQYF. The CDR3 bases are TGTGCCAGCAGCTTCCCGGGGACTATCACTAGCACAGATACGCAGTATTTT.

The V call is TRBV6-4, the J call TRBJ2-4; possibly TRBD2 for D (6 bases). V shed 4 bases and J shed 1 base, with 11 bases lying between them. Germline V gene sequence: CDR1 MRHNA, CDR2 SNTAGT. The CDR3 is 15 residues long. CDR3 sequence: CASSGKRAAKNIQYF. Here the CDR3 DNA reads TGTGCCAGCAGTGGCAAGCGGGCGGCCAAAAACATTCAGTACTTC.

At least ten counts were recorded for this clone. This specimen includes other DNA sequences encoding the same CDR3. In nucleotides, the CDR3 is TGTGCCAGCAGCTCTAACCGTCTCTCTGGGGCCAACGTCCTGACTTTC. Protein sequence: CASSSNRLSGANVLTF. The V gene is TRBV5-6, the J gene TRBJ2-6; D gene ambiguous. This CDR3 is built from 16 residues. The germline V gene encodes CDR1 SGHDT and CDR2 YYEEEE. With 3 bases removed from V and 0 bases from J, the gap between germline ends came to 10 bases. Full variable domain (rest looked up from reference TRBV5-6 and TRBJ2-6): DAGVTQSPTHLIKTRGQQVTLRCSPKSGHDTVSWYQQALGQGPQFIFQYYEEEERQRGNFPDRFSGHQFPNYSSELNVNALLLGDSALYLCASSSNRLSGANVLTFGAGSRLTVL.

The CDR3 sequence: CASSPRDRRTDTQYF. CDR3 nucleotides: TGCGCCAGCAGCCCCCGGGACAGGAGGACAGATACGCAGTATTTT. This rearrangement joins TRBV5-1 to TRBJ2-3; 8 bases line up with TRBD1. With V trimmed by 4 bases and J by 3 bases, 7 bases remained unmatched. Germline lookup yields CDR1 SGHRS and CDR2 YFSETQ. The CDR3 runs 15 residues. Using reference TRBV5-1 and TRBJ2-3 for the parts outside the CDR3, the full variable domain is KAGVTQTPRYLIKTRGQQVTLSCSPISGHRSVSWYQQTPGQGLQFLFEYFSETQRNKGNFPGRFSGRQFSNSRSEMNVSTLELGDSALYLCASSPRDRRTDTQYFGPGTRLTVL.

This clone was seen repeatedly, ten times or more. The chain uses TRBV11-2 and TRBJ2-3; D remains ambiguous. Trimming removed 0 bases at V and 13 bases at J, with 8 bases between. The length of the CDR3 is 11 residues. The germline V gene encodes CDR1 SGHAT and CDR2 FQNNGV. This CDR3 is CASSLERYEYF. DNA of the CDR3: TGTGCCAGCAGCTTAGAACGGTATGAGTATTTT.

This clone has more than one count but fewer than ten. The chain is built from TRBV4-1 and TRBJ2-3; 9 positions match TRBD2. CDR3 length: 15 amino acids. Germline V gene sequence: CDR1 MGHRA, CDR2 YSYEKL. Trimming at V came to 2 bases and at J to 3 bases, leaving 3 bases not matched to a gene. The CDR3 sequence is CASSQLSGGTDTQYF. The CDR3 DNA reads TGCGCCAGCAGCCAATTAAGCGGGGGGACAGATACGCAGTATTTT.

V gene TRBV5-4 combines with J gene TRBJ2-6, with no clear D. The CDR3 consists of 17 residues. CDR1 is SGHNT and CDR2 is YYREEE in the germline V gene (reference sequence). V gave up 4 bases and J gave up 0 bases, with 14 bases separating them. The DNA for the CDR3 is TGTGCCAGCAGCCCGGCAGTGCCCAGCTCTGGGGCCAACGTCCTGACTTTC. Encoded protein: CASSPAVPSSGANVLTF.

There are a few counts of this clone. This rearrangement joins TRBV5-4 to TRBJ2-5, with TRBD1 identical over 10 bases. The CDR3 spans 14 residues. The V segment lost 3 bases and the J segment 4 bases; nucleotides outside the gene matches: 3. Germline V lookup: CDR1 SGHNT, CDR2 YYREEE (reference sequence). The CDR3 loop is CASSSRDRGETQYF. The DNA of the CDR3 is TGTGCCAGCAGCTCCCGGGACAGGGGAGAGACCCAGTACTTC.

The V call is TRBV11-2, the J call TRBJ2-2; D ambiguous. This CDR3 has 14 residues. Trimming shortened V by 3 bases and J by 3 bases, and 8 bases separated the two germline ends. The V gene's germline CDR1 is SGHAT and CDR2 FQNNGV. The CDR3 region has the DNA TGTGCCAGCAGCTTCGACGGATACACCGGGGAGCTGTTTTTT. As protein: CASSFDGYTGELFF. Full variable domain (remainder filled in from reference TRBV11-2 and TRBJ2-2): EAGVAQSPRYKIIEKRQSVAFWCNPISGHATLYWYQQILGQGPKLLIQFQNNGVVDDSQLPKDRFSAERLKGVDSTLKIQPAKLEDSAVYLCASSFDGYTGELFFGEGSRLTVL.

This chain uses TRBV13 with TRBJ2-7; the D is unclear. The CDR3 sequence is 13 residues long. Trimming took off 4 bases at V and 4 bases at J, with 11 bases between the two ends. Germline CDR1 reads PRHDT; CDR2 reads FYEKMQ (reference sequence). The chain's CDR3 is CASSSRPAYEQYF. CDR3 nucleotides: TGTGCCAGCAGCTCTCGACCCGCGTACGAGCAGTACTTC. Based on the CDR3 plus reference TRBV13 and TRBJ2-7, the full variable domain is AAGVIQSPRHLIKEKRETATLKCYPIPRHDTVYWYQQGPGQDPQFLISFYEKMQSDKGSIPDRFSAQQFSDYHSELNMSSLELGDSALYFCASSSRPAYEQYFGPGTRLTVT.

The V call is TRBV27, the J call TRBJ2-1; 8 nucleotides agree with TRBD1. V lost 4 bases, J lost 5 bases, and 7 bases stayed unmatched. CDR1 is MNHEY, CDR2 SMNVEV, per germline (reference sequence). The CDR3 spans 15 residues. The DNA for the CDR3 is TGTGCCAGCAGTTACGGACAGGGTAGGGACAATGAGCAGTTCTTC. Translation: CASSYGQGRDNEQFF.

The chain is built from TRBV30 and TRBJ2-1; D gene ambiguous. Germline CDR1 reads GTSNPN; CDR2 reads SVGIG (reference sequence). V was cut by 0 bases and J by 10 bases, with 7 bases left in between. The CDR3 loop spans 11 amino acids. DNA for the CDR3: TGTGCCTGGAGTGTGACGAAGGAGCAGTTCTTC. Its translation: CAWSVTKEQFF.

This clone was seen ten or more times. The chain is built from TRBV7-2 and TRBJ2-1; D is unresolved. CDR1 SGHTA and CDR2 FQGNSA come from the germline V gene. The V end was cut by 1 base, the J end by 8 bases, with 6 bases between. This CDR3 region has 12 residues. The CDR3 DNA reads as TGTGCCAGCAGCTTAGTTAGGTATGAGCAGTTCTTC. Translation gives CASSLVRYEQFF.

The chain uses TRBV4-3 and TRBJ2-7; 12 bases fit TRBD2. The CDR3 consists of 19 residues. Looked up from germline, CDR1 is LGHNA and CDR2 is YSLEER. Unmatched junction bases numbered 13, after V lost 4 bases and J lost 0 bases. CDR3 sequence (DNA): TGCGCCAGCAGCCTCCGATCGACTAGCGGGAGAGTTGGCTCCTACGAGCAGTACTTC. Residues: CASSLRSTSGRVGSYEQYF.

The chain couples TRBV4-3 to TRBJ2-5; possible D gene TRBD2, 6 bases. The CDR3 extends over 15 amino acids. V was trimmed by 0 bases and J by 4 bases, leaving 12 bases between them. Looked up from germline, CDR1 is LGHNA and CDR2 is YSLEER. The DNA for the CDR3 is TGCGCCAGCAGCCAAGAAGGCGGGAAAGGAGAGACCCAGTACTTC. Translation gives CASSQEGGKGETQYF.

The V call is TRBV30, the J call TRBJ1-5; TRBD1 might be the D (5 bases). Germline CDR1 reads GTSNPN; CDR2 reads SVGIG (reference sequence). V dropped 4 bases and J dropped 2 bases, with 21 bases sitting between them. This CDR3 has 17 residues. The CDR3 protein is CAWTGGRTGKGNQPQHF. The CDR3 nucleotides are TGTGCCTGGACCGGGGGGAGAACCGGTAAAGGCAATCAGCCCCAGCATTTT. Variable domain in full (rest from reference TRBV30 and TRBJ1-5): SQTIHQWPATLVQPVGSPLSLECTVEGTSNPNLYWYRQAAGRGLQLLFYSVGIGQISSEVPQNLSASRPQDRQFILSSKKLLLSDSGFYLCAWTGGRTGKGNQPQHFGDGTRLSIL.

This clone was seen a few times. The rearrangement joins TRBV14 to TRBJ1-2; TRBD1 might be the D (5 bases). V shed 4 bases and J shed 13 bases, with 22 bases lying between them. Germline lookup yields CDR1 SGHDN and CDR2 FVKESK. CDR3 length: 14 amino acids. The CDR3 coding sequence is TGTGCCAGCAGCCCCCGCAGGGCTAACTATGGTTTCACCTTC. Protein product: CASSPRRANYGFTF.